This T cell receptor beta chain was obtained from a study of blood T cell repertoires in COVID-19. Per the study methods: Amplification from reference gene primers served as the basis for estimated nucleated cell counts. Clones were read by immunoSEQ multiplex PCR, and TCRdb kept only the in-frame ones, dropping some. V and J calls and clone size are as listed in that table; D and trimming were resolved from the DNA. Of around 470,000 clones in the sample, roughly 88% are singletons; the top ten hold 0.55% to 0.75%. Allocation to cohorts depended on clinical history reported by the participants. The sequenced sample was PBMCs or T cells enriched from blood (not recorded which). This receptor was taken from a man younger than 30 who had recovered from COVID-19.

The CDR3 DNA is TGTGCCACCAGTGTATCTGGACGGGACTCTGGAAACACCATATATTTT. It specifies CATSVSGRDSGNTIYF. The chain uses TRBV24-1 and TRBJ1-3; the D is unclear. The length of the CDR3 is 16 residues. Germline assignment: CDR1 KGHDR and CDR2 SFDVKD. V lost 5 bases and J 0 bases, leaving 13 bases between the germline ends.